This T cell receptor (beta chain) was profiled in a study of CD8 T cell repertoires and HIV-1 epitope variants. Turning to the study itself: Twenty-five autologous and known Gag and Nef epitope variant peptides each stimulated T cells separately.

Sequenced by immunoSEQ multiplex PCR; TCRdb stores in-frame clones only, minus some. Counted here are approximately 4,500 clones, 67% occurring once; the ten biggest clones make up over 40%. Findings and caveats of the study: Some ten TCR beta clonotypes were antigen-specific, 5 to 7 apparently recognizing autologous or escape variants.

This clone was counted only a few times. What it binds is not known. A read error may produce the germline difference seen at one junction end. Germline CDR1 reads SGHRS; CDR2 reads YFSETQ. This CDR3 has 16 amino acids. The source is a male donor with HIV. The J gene is TRBJ2-3, the V gene TRBV5-1; 7 positions match TRBD2. Sequencing used cultured CD8+ T cells derived from PBMCs. CDR3 amino acids: CASGLGEGPGADTQYF. The CDR3 nucleotides read TGCGCCAGCGGCTTAGGGGAGGGCCCTGGGGCAGATACGCAGTATTTT. Looking up the rest from reference TRBV5-1 and TRBJ2-3 gives the full variable domain: KAGVTQTPRYLIKTRGQQVTLSCSPISGHRSVSWYQQTPGQGLQFLFEYFSETQRNKGNFPGRFSGRQFSNSRSEMNVSTLELGDSALYLCASGLGEGPGADTQYFGPGTRLTVL.